This T cell receptor beta chain comes out of a study of T cells in Graves' hyperthyroidism and ophthalmopathy. Amplified regions were TCR beta CDR3 sequences from RNA transcripts. Using the HTBI primer set, a first-round RT-PCR was run on the TCR CDR3. TCRdb independently ran MiXCR on the multiplex PCR reads; one entry per CDR3 protein. The table has approximately 700,000 distinct CDR3 sequences, about 45% seen once. Trimming pared 2 bases from V and 8 bases from J, leaving 10 bases between. There are 12 residues in the CDR3. Germline values: CDR1 DFQATT, CDR2 SNEGSKA (reference sequence). The clonotype was recovered from an adult man with Graves' disease, either hyperthyroidism or ophthalmopathy (not recorded which). The specimen was peripheral blood or thyroid tissue (not recorded which). The genes are TRBV20-1 and TRBJ1-5, with D unresolved. The CDR3 protein is CSARRAGEPQHF. The CDR3 DNA sequence: TGCAGTGCTAGACGGGCTGGGGAGCCCCAGCATTTT.